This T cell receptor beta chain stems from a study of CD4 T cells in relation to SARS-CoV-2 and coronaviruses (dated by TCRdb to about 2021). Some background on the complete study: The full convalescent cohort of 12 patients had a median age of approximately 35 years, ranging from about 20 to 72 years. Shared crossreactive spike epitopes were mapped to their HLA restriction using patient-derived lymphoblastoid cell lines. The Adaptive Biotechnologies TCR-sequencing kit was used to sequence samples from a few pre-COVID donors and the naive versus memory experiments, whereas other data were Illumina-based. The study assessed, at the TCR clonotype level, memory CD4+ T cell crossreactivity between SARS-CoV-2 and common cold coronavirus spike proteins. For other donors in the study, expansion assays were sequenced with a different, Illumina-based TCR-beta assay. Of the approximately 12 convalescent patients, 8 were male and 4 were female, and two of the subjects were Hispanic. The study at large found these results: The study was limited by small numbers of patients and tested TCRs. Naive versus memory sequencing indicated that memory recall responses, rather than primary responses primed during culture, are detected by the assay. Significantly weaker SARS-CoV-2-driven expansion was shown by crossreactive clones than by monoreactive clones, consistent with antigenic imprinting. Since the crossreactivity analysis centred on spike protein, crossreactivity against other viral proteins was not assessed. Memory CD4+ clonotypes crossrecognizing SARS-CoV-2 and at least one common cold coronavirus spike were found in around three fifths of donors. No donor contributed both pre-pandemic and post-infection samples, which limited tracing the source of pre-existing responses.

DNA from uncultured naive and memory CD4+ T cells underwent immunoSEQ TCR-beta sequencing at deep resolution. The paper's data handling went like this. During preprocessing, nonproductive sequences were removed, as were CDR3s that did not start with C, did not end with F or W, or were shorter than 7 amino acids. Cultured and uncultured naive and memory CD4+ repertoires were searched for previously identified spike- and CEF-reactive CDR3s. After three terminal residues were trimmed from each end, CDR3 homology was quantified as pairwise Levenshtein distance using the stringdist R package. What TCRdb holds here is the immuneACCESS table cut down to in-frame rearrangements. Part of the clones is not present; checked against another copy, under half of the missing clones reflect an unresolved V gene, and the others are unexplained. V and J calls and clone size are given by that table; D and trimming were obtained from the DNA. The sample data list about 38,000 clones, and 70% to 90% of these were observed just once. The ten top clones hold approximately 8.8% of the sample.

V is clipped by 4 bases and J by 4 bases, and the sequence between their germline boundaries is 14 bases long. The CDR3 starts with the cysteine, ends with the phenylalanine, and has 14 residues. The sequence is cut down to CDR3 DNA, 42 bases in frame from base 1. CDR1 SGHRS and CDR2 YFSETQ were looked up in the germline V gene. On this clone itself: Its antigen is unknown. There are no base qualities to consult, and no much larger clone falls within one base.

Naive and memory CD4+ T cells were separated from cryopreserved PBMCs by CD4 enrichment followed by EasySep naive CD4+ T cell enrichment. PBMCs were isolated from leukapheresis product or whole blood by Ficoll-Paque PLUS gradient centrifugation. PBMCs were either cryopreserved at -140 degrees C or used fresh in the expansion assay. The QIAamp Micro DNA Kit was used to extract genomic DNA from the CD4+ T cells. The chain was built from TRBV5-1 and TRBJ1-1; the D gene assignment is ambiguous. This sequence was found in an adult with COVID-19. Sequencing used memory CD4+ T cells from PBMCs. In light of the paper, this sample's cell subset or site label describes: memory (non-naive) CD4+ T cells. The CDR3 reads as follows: CASSGSGWVTEAFF. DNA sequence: TGCGCCAGCAGCGGTTCGGGGTGGGTCACTGAAGCTTTCTTT.